These 20 T cell receptor beta chains were all obtained from the same sample, sequenced in a study of OX40 agonist ivuxolimab in advanced cancers. Data came from immunoSEQ multiplex PCR; TCRdb stores just in-frame clones and leaves some out. This repertoire shows some 95,000 clones, roughly 84% found once; its top ten account for 3% to 4%. The material sequenced was CD4+ or CD8+ T cells sorted from blood, taken in a trial of the OX40 agonist ivuxolimab. These receptors were taken from an adult with an advanced solid tumor such as melanoma, head and neck, liver or kidney cancer.

The J gene is TRBJ2-1, the V gene TRBV7-3; D possibly corresponds to TRBD2 (5 bases). V dropped 0 bases and J dropped 3 bases, with 6 bases sitting between them. CDR3 length equals 14 residues. Germline lookup yields CDR1 SGHTA and CDR2 FQGTGA. The CDR3: CASSLTGDYNEQFF. In DNA form, the CDR3 reads TGTGCCAGCAGCTTAACGGGAGACTACAATGAGCAGTTCTTC.

The chain employs TRBV5-4 and TRBJ2-5, with D tentatively TRBD1 (5 bases). This CDR3 spans 16 amino acids. The germline gives CDR1 SGHNT, CDR2 YYREEE (reference sequence). V lost 0 bases to trimming and J lost 5 bases, with 17 bases between them. CDR3 sequence (DNA): TGTGCCAGCAGCTTGGCGGCCAGCCAGGGTCTGGAGACCCAGTACTTC. This encodes CASSLAASQGLETQYF.

This sequence joins TRBV15 and TRBJ2-1, with D hard to call. This CDR3 has 13 amino acids. The V gene lost 4 bases and the J gene lost 6 bases, with 10 bases spanning the gap. Germline CDR1 and CDR2: LNHNV and YYDKDF (reference sequence). As DNA, the CDR3 is TGTGCCACCAGCACCTGGAGAAGCAATGAGCAGTTCTTC. Its translation is CATSTWRSNEQFF.

This clone has only a few counts. The rearrangement uses TRBV19 and TRBJ2-7; D unclear. Looked up from germline, CDR1 is LNHDA and CDR2 is SQIVND (reference sequence). Between the trimmed V and J ends, which lost 1 base and 2 bases, there was a span of 9 bases. CDR3 length: 14 amino acids. The CDR3 DNA reads TGTGCCAGTAGTATAGGGGCTGGAACCTACGAGCAGTACTTC. Its protein is CASSIGAGTYEQYF.

This chain links TRBV27 with TRBJ2-7; no clear D gene. The CDR3 consists of 11 residues. CDR1 is MNHEY and CDR2 is SMNVEV in the germline V gene (reference sequence). V dropped 3 bases and J dropped 6 bases, with 6 bases sitting between them. CDR3 amino acids: CASSLGSEQYF. CDR3 coding DNA: TGTGCCAGCAGTTTGGGAAGCGAGCAGTACTTC.

V and J are TRBV6-6 and TRBJ2-1; possibly TRBD1 or TRBD2 for D (5 bases each). Germline V CDR1 and CDR2: MNHNY, SVGAGI (reference sequence). V lost 2 bases to trimming and J lost 2 bases, with 10 bases between them. The CDR3 extends over 15 amino acids. CDR3 sequence reads: CASSYGGAAYNEQFF. The CDR3 nucleotides are TGTGCCAGCAGTTACGGGGGAGCAGCCTACAATGAGCAGTTCTTC.

This chain links TRBV4-1 with TRBJ2-1; possibly TRBD2 for D (6 bases). Trimming pared 4 bases from V and 1 base from J, leaving 11 bases between. Germline CDR1 and CDR2: MGHRA and YSYEKL. This CDR3 spans 15 amino acids. CDR3 region: CASSPLSGSYNEQFF. CDR3 nucleotide sequence: TGCGCCAGCAGCCCACTCAGCGGGTCCTACAATGAGCAGTTCTTC.

The gene calls are TRBV9 and TRBJ2-5; D is uncertain. Germline CDR1 reads SGDLS; CDR2 reads YYNGEE. The CDR3 runs 14 residues. V was clipped by 5 bases and J by 0 bases, with 11 bases between them. The chain's CDR3 is CASSLSRNQETQYF. As DNA, the CDR3 is TGTGCCAGCAGTTTATCGAGGAACCAAGAGACCCAGTACTTC.

J is TRBJ2-4 and V is TRBV19; D not resolved. CDR3 length: 16 amino acids. V gave up 2 bases and J gave up 7 bases, with 18 bases separating them. Germline CDR1 is LNHDA and CDR2 is SQIVND (reference sequence). The CDR3 coding sequence is TGTGCCAGTAGTATAAATGAACAGTGGATGGGCAACATTCAGTACTTC. Protein product: CASSINEQWMGNIQYF. The full variable domain, completed using reference TRBV19 and TRBJ2-4, is DGGITQSPKYLFRKEGQNVTLSCEQNLNHDAMYWYRQDPGQGLRLIYYSQIVNDFQKGDIAEGYSVSREKKESFPLTVTSAQKNPTAFYLCASSINEQWMGNIQYFGAGTRLSVL.

V is TRBV7-2 and J is TRBJ2-1; D is possibly TRBD2 (5 bases). Trimming stripped 3 bases from V and 5 bases from J, with 11 bases between. Germline CDR1 SGHTA, CDR2 FQGNSA. CDR3 length: 14 residues. CDR3 nucleotides: TGTGCCAGCAGCTTGGTCGGAGGAGACAATGAGCAGTTCTTC. It is translated as CASSLVGGDNEQFF.

This chain links TRBV4-1 with TRBJ2-5; D is ambiguous. The germline V gene has CDR1 MGHRA and CDR2 YSYEKL. CDR3 length equals 12 residues. Trimming pared 4 bases from V and 4 bases from J, leaving 7 bases between. The CDR3 nucleotides read TGCGCCAGCAGCCGGATAGGAGAGACCCAGTACTTC. As protein: CASSRIGETQYF.

This rearrangement joins TRBV7-9 to TRBJ2-2, with TRBD1 matching over 10 bases. With V trimmed by 5 bases and J by 5 bases, 5 bases remained unmatched. Germline V lookup: CDR1 SEHNR, CDR2 FQNEAQ (reference sequence). The CDR3 sequence is 15 residues long. CDR3 nucleotide sequence: TGTGCCAGCAGCCCGGGACAGGGGATGACCGGGGAGCTGTTTTTT. This translates into CASSPGQGMTGELFF.

This rearrangement joins TRBV18 to TRBJ2-5; the D gene is possibly TRBD2 (5 bases). This CDR3 comprises 15 residues. CDR1 is KGHSH and CDR2 is LQKENI in the germline V gene. The V end lost 3 bases, the J end lost 3 bases, and 14 bases lay between the germline ends. Here the CDR3 DNA reads TGTGCCAGCTCACCTTCCCGCCCGGAGGAAGAGACCCAGTACTTC. This gives the protein CASSPSRPEEETQYF.

The rearrangement joins TRBV28 to TRBJ2-7, with 9 bases matching TRBD2. V lost 8 bases, J lost 6 bases, and 26 bases stayed unmatched. The CDR3 is 19 amino acids. Per the germline V gene, CDR1 is MDHEN and CDR2 is SYDVKM. The CDR3 nucleotides are TGTGCCAGCGTAGGGCTAGCGGGATTGTTGTGGTCACCGCAGTCCGAGCAGTACTTC. It yields the protein CASVGLAGLLWSPQSEQYF.

The chain carries TRBV7-2 and TRBJ2-7; the match to TRBD2 covers 8 bases. Trimming at V came to 6 bases and at J to 2 bases, leaving 6 bases not matched to a gene. Germline CDR1 and CDR2: SGHTA and FQGNSA. The CDR3 is 14 amino acids. The CDR3 here is CASSSTSAAYEQYF. The DNA of the CDR3 is TGTGCCAGCAGTTCGACTAGCGCCGCCTACGAGCAGTACTTC.

J is TRBJ2-7 and V is TRBV7-6; D uncertain. Germline CDR1 reads SGHVS; CDR2 reads FNYEAQ. This CDR3 has 13 amino acids. Deletions cut 1 base from V and 5 bases from J, with 9 bases between. The CDR3 here is CASSLVSRDEQYF. Written as DNA, the CDR3 is TGTGCCAGCAGCTTAGTTTCTAGGGACGAGCAGTACTTC.

This sequence joins TRBV6-1 and TRBJ2-7; TRBD2 agrees at 8 bases. With V trimmed by 3 bases and J by 7 bases, 2 bases remained unmatched. The CDR3 spans 12 residues. The germline V gene encodes CDR1 MNHNS and CDR2 SASEGT. CDR3 amino acids: CASSETSVEQYF. The DNA for the CDR3 is TGTGCCAGCAGTGAGACTAGCGTTGAGCAGTACTTC.

This chain connects TRBV2 to TRBJ2-3; D remains unclear. Germline CDR1 and CDR2: SNHLY and FYNNEI. This CDR3 is 13 amino acids long. Trimming took 7 bases from V and 5 from J, leaving 13 bases between them. CDR3 amino acids: CASKARLLDTQYF. The CDR3, as DNA: TGTGCCAGCAAAGCAAGACTTCTAGATACGCAGTATTTT.

The chain joins TRBV27 to TRBJ1-2; TRBD1 might be the D (6 bases). This CDR3 spans 13 amino acids. V shed 3 bases and J shed 8 bases, with 13 bases lying between them. CDR1 and CDR2 from the germline V gene are MNHEY and SMNVEV (reference sequence). The chain's CDR3 is CASSLDRALGYTF. CDR3 coding DNA: TGTGCCAGCAGTTTGGACAGAGCCCTAGGCTACACCTTC.

The gene calls are TRBV5-6 and TRBJ2-1; 10 bases agree with TRBD1. The V and J ends lost 6 bases and 6 bases, in that order; junction bases with no gene match: 9. Germline V gene lookup returns CDR1 SGHDT and CDR2 YYEEEE. This CDR3 is built from 15 residues. The CDR3 loop reads CASKRRGQGFNEQFF. For the CDR3, the DNA is TGTGCCAGCAAGCGTCGGGGACAGGGGTTCAATGAGCAGTTCTTC. Complete variable domain (other parts from reference TRBV5-6 and TRBJ2-1): DAGVTQSPTHLIKTRGQQVTLRCSPKSGHDTVSWYQQALGQGPQFIFQYYEEEERQRGNFPDRFSGHQFPNYSSELNVNALLLGDSALYLCASKRRGQGFNEQFFGPGTRLTVL.